This entry features one T cell receptor (beta chain) sequence. Per the original methods: Amplification of reference gene primers was used by the study to estimate nucleated cell counts. TCRdb keeps only in-frame clones here, not all; method: immunoSEQ multiplex PCR. V and J calls and clone size are those listed in that table; D and trimming were worked out from the DNA. The table includes about 200,000 clones, 80% to 90% detected once. Trimming cost V 6 bases and J 4 bases; bases outside gene matches: 8. The germline gives CDR1 MNHNY, CDR2 SVGAGI (reference sequence). The length of the CDR3 is 14 residues. This entry comes from a study of blood T cell repertoires in COVID-19. Across the whole study: Acute-phase and convalescent COVID-19 samples originated in the United States, Italy and Spain. PBMCs, B-cell-depleted T cells, or T cells provided the cDNA or gDNA that made up the material.

Sequenced input: peripheral blood. The TCR was taken from a woman aged 65 to 85 with acute or convalescent COVID-19. This sequence joins TRBV6-6 and TRBJ2-5, with TRBD1 matching over 7 bases. The CDR3 is CASSTSTGPETQYF. As DNA, the CDR3 is TGTGCCAGCAGCACATCGACAGGGCCAGAGACCCAGTACTTC.